These 27 T cell receptor beta chains share one sample of origin, sequenced in a study of blood T cell repertoires in COVID-19. TCRdb keeps only in-frame clones here, not all; method: immunoSEQ multiplex PCR. Of about 240,000 clones in the sample, about 83% are singletons; the top ten hold roughly an eighth. Sample: peripheral blood. The receptors come from an elderly man with acute or convalescent COVID-19.

The chain uses TRBV5-6 and TRBJ2-2, with D maybe TRBD2 (5 bases). The CDR3 has 15 residues. V shed 2 bases and J shed 4 bases, with 12 bases lying between them. Germline V CDR1 and CDR2: SGHDT, YYEEEE. CDR3 sequence (DNA): TGTGCCAGCAGCTTTGGACTGATAGGCACCGGGGAGCTGTTTTTT. This sequence encodes CASSFGLIGTGELFF.

The V gene is TRBV18, the J gene TRBJ1-4; D is ambiguous. The CDR3 length is 17 residues. V lost 5 bases and J 0 bases, leaving 16 bases between the germline ends. The germline CDR1 and CDR2 sequences are KGHSH and LQKENI. CDR3 sequence (DNA): TGTGCCAGCTCAACAATGGGCTTGTCCCCAACTAATGAAAAACTGTTTTTT. Its protein is CASSTMGLSPTNEKLFF.

This clone was recorded only once. The chain combines TRBV7-2 with TRBJ2-1; 8 positions agree with TRBD1. V lost 7 bases and J lost 6; bases outside the gene matches: 17. The CDR3 is 17 amino acids. Germline-derived CDR1 and CDR2 are SGHTA and FQGNSA. CDR3: CASTLRERTGNVNEQFF. The CDR3 DNA follows: TGTGCCAGCACGCTAAGGGAACGGACAGGGAACGTCAATGAGCAGTTCTTC.

The chain couples TRBV5-8 to TRBJ1-3, with D unresolved. Trimming pared 0 bases from V and 0 bases from J, leaving 13 bases between. This CDR3 region has 17 residues. CDR1 SGHTS and CDR2 YDEGEE come from the germline V gene. The chain's CDR3 is CASSLAGRGYSGNTIYF. The CDR3 DNA follows: TGTGCCAGCAGCTTGGCCGGGAGAGGTTACTCTGGAAACACCATATATTTT. Full variable domain (missing parts from reference TRBV5-8 and TRBJ1-3): EAGVTQSPTHLIKTRGQQATLRCSPISGHTSVYWYQQALGLGLQFLLWYDEGEERNRGNFPPRFSGRQFPNYSSELNVNALELEDSALYLCASSLAGRGYSGNTIYFGEGSWLTVV.

The V call is TRBV7-4, the J call TRBJ2-7; tentative D call: TRBD1 (6 bases). The CDR3 has 16 residues. CDR1 SGHVT and CDR2 SQSDAQ come from the germline V gene. V lost 6 bases, J lost 0 bases, and 18 bases lay in between. CDR3 region: CASSRGGTVSSYEQYF. The CDR3 DNA follows: TGTGCCAGCAGTCGAGGGGGAACGGTTAGCTCCTACGAGCAGTACTTC.

This chain joins TRBV5-1 and TRBJ1-4; the D is unclear. Germline-derived CDR1 and CDR2 are SGHRS and YFSETQ. The CDR3 sequence is 15 residues long. The ends were cut back, 0 bases at V and 7 bases at J, with 13 bases in the middle. The CDR3 here is CASSLGWLATEKLFF. CDR3 in DNA: TGCGCCAGCAGCTTGGGATGGCTGGCAACTGAAAAACTGTTTTTT.

This rearrangement joins TRBV7-2 to TRBJ2-2; D perhaps matches TRBD1 (5 bases). This CDR3 has 13 amino acids. The germline V gene encodes CDR1 SGHTA and CDR2 FQGNSA. V gave up 2 bases and J gave up 4 bases, with 5 bases separating them. CDR3 region: CASSLQGTGELFF. The DNA of the CDR3 is TGTGCCAGCAGCTTACAGGGCACCGGGGAGCTGTTTTTT.

The V gene is TRBV6-6, the J gene TRBJ1-4, with D perhaps matching TRBD1 (5 bases). The germline V gene has CDR1 MNHNY and CDR2 SVGAGI (reference sequence). With 7 bases removed from V and 5 bases from J, the gap between germline ends came to 17 bases. The CDR3 contains 15 residues. The CDR3 DNA is TGTGCCAGCAAAAATTCCGGGACTGACAATGAAAAACTGTTTTTT. Protein product: CASKNSGTDNEKLFF.

The V and J genes are TRBV6-6 and TRBJ1-1; D is unresolved. Germline values: CDR1 MNHNY, CDR2 SVGAGI (reference sequence). The CDR3 sequence is 14 residues long. V lost 4 bases, J lost 4 bases, and 13 bases lay in between. The CDR3 sequence is CASSSPGRGTEAFF. CDR3 bases: TGTGCCAGCAGTTCCCCCGGGAGAGGCACTGAAGCTTTCTTT.

CDR3 sequence (DNA): TGTGCCAGCAGCTTGGAACTACCTTCTAACTATGGCTACACCTTC. Amino acids: CASSLELPSNYGYTF. The chain combines TRBV7-9 with TRBJ1-2; no reliable D call. The germline V gene has CDR1 SEHNR and CDR2 FQNEAQ (reference sequence). The CDR3 consists of 15 residues. V was clipped by 3 bases and J by 0 bases, with 11 bases between them. Full variable domain (missing parts from reference TRBV7-9 and TRBJ1-2): DTGVSQNPRHKITKRGQNVTFRCDPISEHNRLYWYRQTLGQGPEFLTYFQNEAQLEKSRLLSDRFSAERPKGSFSTLEIQRTEQGDSAMYLCASSLELPSNYGYTFGSGTRLTVV.

This chain uses TRBV7-3 with TRBJ2-3; TRBD2 agrees at 8 bases. The ends lost 7 bases at V and 5 bases at J; junction bases unmatched: 8. From germline, CDR1 is SGHTA and CDR2 FQGTGA. CDR3 length: 14 residues. The CDR3 DNA follows: TGTGCCAGCACCACGGGACTAGTGGGAGATACGCAGTATTTT. Amino acid sequence: CASTTGLVGDTQYF.

The chain links TRBV5-4 to TRBJ1-2; the D is unclear. Germline lookup yields CDR1 SGHNT and CDR2 YYREEE (reference sequence). Trimming left V 2 bases short and J 4 bases short, with 9 bases between. The CDR3 contains 13 residues. The CDR3 protein is CASSFPGVYGYTF. CDR3 bases: TGTGCCAGCAGCTTCCCGGGAGTCTATGGCTACACCTTC.

This chain connects TRBV2 to TRBJ2-7, with a weak D call TRBD1 (5 bases). The germline CDR1 and CDR2 sequences are SNHLY and FYNNEI. V lost 2 bases and J lost 5, with 10 bases in between. The CDR3 extends over 13 amino acids. As DNA, the CDR3 is TGTGCCAGCAGTGAATCAGGGATGGACGAGCAGTACTTC. Protein sequence: CASSESGMDEQYF.

The V gene is TRBV19, the J gene TRBJ1-5; weak D call: TRBD1 (5 bases). Germline values: CDR1 LNHDA, CDR2 SQIVND (reference sequence). The V end lost 1 base, the J end lost 2 bases, and 21 bases lay between the germline ends. This CDR3 spans 19 amino acids. DNA of the CDR3: TGTGCCAGTAGTATAGTCGGGGGAGGCGGAGGGTCGGGCAATCAGCCCCAGCATTTT. Its translation is CASSIVGGGGGSGNQPQHF.

The genes are TRBV15 and TRBJ2-3; no firm D call. The DNA end is a closer match to TRBJ1-5, so the J assignment may be wrong. The CDR3 contains 13 residues. Germline values: CDR1 LNHNV, CDR2 YYDKDF (reference sequence). CDR3 protein: CATSRDITSEQHF. CDR3 DNA: TGTGCCACCAGCAGAGATATAACTTCCGAACAGCATTTT.

J is TRBJ2-7 and V is TRBV28; 12 bases line up with TRBD2. The junction had 9 bases not matched to a gene; V was cut back by 5 bases and J by 7 bases. CDR1 and CDR2 from the germline V gene are MDHEN and SYDVKM. The length of the CDR3 is 15 residues. CDR3 bases: TGTGCCAGCAGTCCTCTAGCGGGAGGGCCGGGGGAGCAGTACTTC. Amino acid sequence: CASSPLAGGPGEQYF.

The chain is built from TRBV7-9 and TRBJ2-5, with TRBD1 matching over 11 bases. Trimming cost V 4 bases and J 3 bases; bases outside gene matches: 4. This CDR3 spans 15 amino acids. The germline V gene has CDR1 SEHNR and CDR2 FQNEAQ (reference sequence). Here the CDR3 DNA reads TGTGCCAGCAGCTCTTGGACAGGGGGCGAAGAGACCCAGTACTTC. This encodes CASSSWTGGEETQYF.

V and J are TRBV7-2 and TRBJ2-2; D gene uncertain. CDR3 size: 13 residues. CDR1 and CDR2 (germline): SGHTA, FQGNSA. V lost 6 bases and J 9 bases, leaving 14 bases between the germline ends. The CDR3 nucleotides read TGTGCCAGCAGTTCTTACCCGGGTAGGGAGCTGTTTTTT. This gives the protein CASSSYPGRELFF.

The chain couples TRBV28 to TRBJ1-3, with no clear D. The CDR3 extends over 15 amino acids. CDR1 and CDR2 from the germline V gene are MDHEN and SYDVKM. V was pared by 9 bases and J by 0 bases, with 15 bases between. The CDR3 spells CASYEANYSGNTIYF. The CDR3 DNA sequence: TGTGCCAGTTATGAGGCCAACTACTCTGGAAACACCATATATTTT.

This clone was recorded a few times. The chain combines TRBV9 with TRBJ2-2, with D possibly being TRBD1 (6 bases). Trimming left V 1 base short and J 0 bases short, with 16 bases between. Looked up from germline, CDR1 is SGDLS and CDR2 is YYNGEE. The CDR3 sequence is 18 residues long. The DNA for the CDR3 is TGTGCCAGCAGCGTAAAGCCCGGGACAATTTCGAACACCGGGGAGCTGTTTTTT. It codes for CASSVKPGTISNTGELFF.

The chain couples TRBV28 to TRBJ1-6, with D uncertain. Deletions cut 7 bases from V and 7 bases from J, with 5 bases between. Germline loops: CDR1 MDHEN, CDR2 SYDVKM. This CDR3 has 11 amino acids. Written as DNA, the CDR3 is TGTGCCAGCACCCTCAATTCACCCCTCCACTTT. It encodes CASTLNSPLHF.

In nucleotides, the CDR3 is TGTGCCAGTAGTATACGAGGGGGACCCAAGACGGTTAATTCACCCCTCCACTTT. Protein: CASSIRGGPKTVNSPLHF. This chain joins TRBV19 and TRBJ1-6; D is possibly TRBD1 (6 bases). There are 18 residues in the CDR3. Germline lookup yields CDR1 LNHDA and CDR2 SQIVND (reference sequence). V dropped 2 bases and J dropped 6 bases, with 20 bases sitting between them.

For this clone: The same CDR3 is also encoded by other DNA sequences in this sample. V is TRBV18 and J is TRBJ2-5; TRBD2 is a possible D gene (5 bases). The ends were cut back, 1 base at V and 2 bases at J, with 8 bases in the middle. This CDR3 comprises 14 residues. The V gene's germline CDR1 is KGHSH and CDR2 LQKENI. CDR3 coding DNA: TGTGCCAGCTCACCACTATCGGGGCAAGAGACCCAGTACTTC. As protein: CASSPLSGQETQYF.

CDR3: CSAENSEGYTF. The DNA for the CDR3 is TGCAGCGCCGAGAACAGTGAGGGCTACACCTTC. This sequence joins TRBV29-1 and TRBJ1-2; D is unresolved. Trimming pared 7 bases from V and 8 bases from J, leaving 14 bases between. The CDR3 loop spans 11 amino acids. Germline CDR1 SQVTM, CDR2 ANQGSEA.

The gene calls are TRBV18 and TRBJ1-1, with D possibly being TRBD1 (5 bases). The germline V and J ends were trimmed by 3 bases and 1 base, with 9 bases remaining between them. Per germline, CDR1 KGHSH and CDR2 LQKENI. This CDR3 contains 14 residues. In DNA, the CDR3 is TGTGCCAGCTCACCGTCGACAGAGAACACTGAAGCTTTCTTT. Translating it yields CASSPSTENTEAFF.

J is TRBJ1-1 and V is TRBV2, with D possibly being TRBD1 (5 bases). Looked up from germline, CDR1 is SNHLY and CDR2 is FYNNEI. CDR3 length: 16 amino acids. The germline V and J ends were trimmed by 3 bases and 0 bases, with 14 bases remaining between them. CDR3 in DNA: TGTGCCAGCAGTGATGCAGGGCTCCTCATGAACACTGAAGCTTTCTTT. It yields the protein CASSDAGLLMNTEAFF.

This chain links TRBV6-6 with TRBJ1-5; TRBD1 might be the D (6 bases). Germline CDR1 reads MNHNY; CDR2 reads SVGAGI (reference sequence). Trimming removed 7 bases at V and 7 bases at J, with 20 bases between. The CDR3 is 15 residues long. This CDR3 reads CASTNSLGQGQPQHF. CDR3 nucleotide sequence: TGTGCCAGCACTAACTCGTTGGGGCAGGGGCAGCCCCAGCATTTT.